This T cell receptor beta chain was retrieved from a study of blood T cell repertoires in COVID-19. Sequenced by immunoSEQ multiplex PCR; TCRdb stores in-frame clones only, minus some. The sample holds around 370,000 clones, over 70% seen once. The table lists this clone with a count of one. This CDR3 has 14 amino acids. Germline V gene sequence: CDR1 SGHNT, CDR2 YENEEA. The J segment lost 6 bases and the V segment lost 0 bases, leaving 3 bases of the junction unmatched. The chain employs TRBV11-3 and TRBJ2-7, with 9 bases lining up with TRBD1. The receptor was derived from a woman aged 45-60 years with COVID-19, enrolled during active disease. Sample: peripheral blood. CDR3 bases: TGTGCCAGCAGCTTAGACCCGACAGGGGGCGAGCAGTACTTC. It encodes CASSLDPTGGEQYF.